Below, one T cell receptor (beta chain) is given with its context. Its antigen is not known. The data derive from a study of cytomegalovirus exposure and HLA in healthy donors. Broader study findings: As was reported, the HLA-A and HLA-B alleles of most subjects were accurately predicted from TCR beta sequences.

PCR primers comprised 60 Vbeta and 13 Jbeta primers. Sequenced by immunoSEQ multiplex PCR; TCRdb stores in-frame clones only, minus some. Here the sample spans about 70,000 clones, 60% to 65% being singletons. The CDR3 has 13 amino acids. V shed 7 bases and J shed 0 bases, with 9 bases lying between them. Germline CDR1 reads KGHSH; CDR2 reads LQKENI. This TCR derives from a man under 40 in good health and CMV-seronegative. V usage is TRBV18 and J usage is TRBJ1-1; D unclear. The sample consisted of PBMCs. The CDR3 reads CASLLTVNTEAFF. The CDR3, as DNA: TGTGCCAGCTTGTTAACAGTGAACACTGAAGCTTTCTTT.